This TCR beta chain was recovered during a study of shared clonotypes between healthy human individuals. Study results and caveats: It was expected that sequencing depth would affect clonotype sharing among donors. Non-shared clonotypes had lower generation probabilities than clonotypes shared by all four sorted-subset donors. Apart from blood, nothing was sampled; tissue repertoires likely differ.

The ends were cut back, 4 bases at V and 5 bases at J, with 11 bases in the middle. Germline CDR1 reads KGHSH; CDR2 reads LQKENI. This CDR3 has 13 residues. This clone was seen only once. Its antigen remains unidentified. The assay was immunoSEQ multiplex PCR, and TCRdb's table has in-frame clones only and misses some. The table lists roughly 1,600,000 clones, less than 99% of them singletons. This TCR came from a man aged 30 to 39 in good health. The V gene is TRBV18, the J gene TRBJ2-5; perhaps TRBD1 as D (6 bases). The sample taken for sequencing was naive CD4+ T cells sorted from blood. Subset meaning: CD45RA+ positively selected. The CDR3 loop reads CASSLDRYETQYF. CDR3 nucleotides: TGTGCCAGCTCACTGGACAGATACGAGACCCAGTACTTC.